This T cell receptor (beta chain) was retrieved from a study of cytomegalovirus exposure and HLA in healthy donors. The CDR3 sequence is 17 residues long. Germline V gene data show CDR1 as KGHSH and CDR2 as LQKENI. Trimming removed 3 bases from V and 4 bases from J; junction bases left unmatched: 13. Generated by immunoSEQ multiplex PCR, the TCRdb table keeps only in-frame clones and is missing some. There are hundreds of thousands of clones in the sample; roughly 90% occur only once, and 0.65% to 0.95% lies in the top ten. The specimen was PBMCs. The sequence derives from a woman younger than 30 in good health and CMV-seronegative. This chain links TRBV18 with TRBJ2-3; TRBD2 matches 7 bases. This CDR3 reads CASSPPSSGWSPDTQYF. In nucleotides, the CDR3 is TGTGCCAGCTCACCTCCGTCTAGCGGTTGGAGTCCAGATACGCAGTATTTT.